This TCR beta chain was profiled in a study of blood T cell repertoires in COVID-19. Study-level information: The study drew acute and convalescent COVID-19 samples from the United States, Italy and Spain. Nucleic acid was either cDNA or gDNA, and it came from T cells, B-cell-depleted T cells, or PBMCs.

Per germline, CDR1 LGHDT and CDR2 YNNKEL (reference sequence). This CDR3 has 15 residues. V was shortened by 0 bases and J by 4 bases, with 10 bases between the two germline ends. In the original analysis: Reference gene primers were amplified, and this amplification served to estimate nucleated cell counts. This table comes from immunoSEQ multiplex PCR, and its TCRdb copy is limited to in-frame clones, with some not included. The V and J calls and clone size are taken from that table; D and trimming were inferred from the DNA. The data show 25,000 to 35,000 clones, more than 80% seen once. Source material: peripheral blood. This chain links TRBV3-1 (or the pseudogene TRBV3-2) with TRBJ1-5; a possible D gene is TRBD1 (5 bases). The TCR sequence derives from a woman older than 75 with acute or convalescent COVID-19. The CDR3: CASSQDHRSNQPQHF. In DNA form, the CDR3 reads TGTGCCAGCAGCCAAGATCACAGGAGTAATCAGCCCCAGCATTTT.